This TCR beta chain was identified in a study of T cell repertoires in cytomegalovirus infection. TCRdb called the reads again in MiXCR, with one record for every CDR3 protein. This sample has about 460,000 distinct CDR3 sequences; 11% occur once, and the top ten carry about 9.4%. The CDR3 has 14 residues. The V segment lost 5 bases and the J segment 5 bases; nucleotides outside the gene matches: 6. In germline, CDR1 is SGHVS, CDR2 FQNEAQ. This clonotype has a count of ten or more. This TCR was sampled from a human donor in good health (CMV status not recorded). Some clones in this sample may be carry-over from other donors' samples. Sequencing was done on a sample of PBMCs. The rearrangement uses TRBV7-8 and TRBJ2-7; TRBD2 aligns across 10 bases. The CDR3 sequence: CASSATSGVHEQYF. As DNA, the CDR3 is TGTGCCAGCAGCGCCACTAGCGGGGTTCACGAGCAGTACTTC.